This T cell receptor beta chain originates from a study of spatial heterogeneity in lung cancer. The length of the CDR3 is 14 residues. CDR1 SEHNR and CDR2 FQNEAQ come from the germline V gene (reference sequence). Trimming removed 1 base from V and 6 bases from J, with 10 bases in between. About this clonotype itself: This could be a read error, since a much larger clone is one nucleotide away.

TCRdb recomputed calls from the 5' RACE reads with MiXCR, one row per CDR3 protein. Here the sample spans 40,000 or so distinct CDR3 sequences, roughly 8% being singletons. Noted time point: sample taken at primary tumor resection. The authors sequenced whole RNA from tumor, nontumor lung or frozen PBMC without sorting. This sample comprised PBMCs, obtained at surgery. This chain joins TRBV7-9 and TRBJ1-5; D unclear. The receptor was isolated from a male donor with early-stage non-small cell lung cancer. The DNA for the CDR3 is TGTGCCAGCAGCTTAGGGGGAAGTACTCAGCCCCAGCATTTT. The encoded protein is CASSLGGSTQPQHF.